This T cell receptor beta chain stems from a study of control samples from healthy donors and cancer patients. Sequenced by immunoSEQ multiplex PCR; TCRdb stores in-frame clones only, minus some. The sample carries 65,000 to 85,000 clones, around 87% recorded once. Sequencing was done on a sample of PBMCs. The TCR was taken from a woman in her fifties or sixties with head and neck cancer.

DNA for the CDR3: TGTGCCAGCACATCCTCTAGCGGGGGCTATGGAGAGACCCAGTACTTC. This translates into CASTSSSGGYGETQYF. This chain links TRBV11-2 with TRBJ2-5; 10 bases are shared with TRBD2. Germline V gene lookup returns CDR1 SGHAT and CDR2 FQNNGV. V was clipped by 7 bases and J by 4 bases; unmatched bases: 12. The CDR3 is 16 amino acids. Combining the CDR3 with reference TRBV11-2 and TRBJ2-5 gives the whole variable domain EAGVAQSPRYKIIEKRQSVAFWCNPISGHATLYWYQQILGQGPKLLIQFQNNGVVDDSQLPKDRFSAERLKGVDSTLKIQPAKLEDSAVYLCASTSSSGGYGETQYFGPGTRLLVL.